Given below is one T cell receptor beta chain in context. Its antigen is not known. Some clones are missing from TCRdb's copy, which holds only in-frame ones; the method was immunoSEQ multiplex PCR. There are 90,000 to 110,000 clones in the sample; about 91% occur only once, and 6% to 8% lies in the top ten. The sample is drawn from a study of T cell responses to AZD1222 COVID-19 vaccine. From germline, CDR1 is MNHEY and CDR2 SVGAGI. Trimming took off 7 bases at V and 2 bases at J, with 5 bases between the two ends. CDR3 size: 11 residues. Study-level findings and limits: The study found vaccine-associated CD4 TCRs spanning spike, dominant at 160-218 and 743-854.

The TCR sequence derives from an adult in good health. Material: peripheral blood, obtained on day 0 of AZD1222 vaccination. The V gene is TRBV6-5, the J gene TRBJ2-5; D remains unclear. CDR3: CASKQQETQYF. Written as DNA, the CDR3 is TGTGCCAGCAAACAACAAGAGACCCAGTACTTC.